This TCR beta chain appears in the sequencing data of a study of T-cell reconstitution after alpha-beta-depleted transplantation in children. Deletions cut 0 bases from V and 4 bases from J, with 7 bases between. The CDR3 length is 14 residues. Germline CDR1 and CDR2: LGHNT and FRNRAP. Concerning this clonotype itself: The antigen remains unidentified.

Study-wide results and caveats: One year post-transplant, T-cell counts and diversity were largely derived from T cells produced anew. In some patients, recipient T cells and intrathymic progenitors surviving conditioning explained high day-60 diversity. Reported findings indicate that, about two months after transplant, alpha-beta T cells came from several hundred expanded clones, which were derived from non-depleted graft cells.

For TCRbeta, the library was prepared with unique molecular identifiers. TCRdb redid the calling of the PCR reads with MiXCR, one entry per CDR3 protein. The sample consists of about 590,000 distinct CDR3 sequences, over 10% of them appearing once. This rearrangement joins TRBV12-5 to TRBJ1-5; D is perhaps TRBD1 (5 bases). The source was PBMCs, mostly from graft donor cells, collected 360 days after TCRalphabeta/CD19-depleted stem cell transplant. The origin of this receptor is a male patient younger than 18 who had a stem cell transplant for acute myeloid leukemia, so the T cells may come from the graft donor. In DNA, the CDR3 is TGTGCTAGTGGTTTGGTAGGGGAGAATCAGCCCCAGCATTTT. This sequence encodes CASGLVGENQPQHF.